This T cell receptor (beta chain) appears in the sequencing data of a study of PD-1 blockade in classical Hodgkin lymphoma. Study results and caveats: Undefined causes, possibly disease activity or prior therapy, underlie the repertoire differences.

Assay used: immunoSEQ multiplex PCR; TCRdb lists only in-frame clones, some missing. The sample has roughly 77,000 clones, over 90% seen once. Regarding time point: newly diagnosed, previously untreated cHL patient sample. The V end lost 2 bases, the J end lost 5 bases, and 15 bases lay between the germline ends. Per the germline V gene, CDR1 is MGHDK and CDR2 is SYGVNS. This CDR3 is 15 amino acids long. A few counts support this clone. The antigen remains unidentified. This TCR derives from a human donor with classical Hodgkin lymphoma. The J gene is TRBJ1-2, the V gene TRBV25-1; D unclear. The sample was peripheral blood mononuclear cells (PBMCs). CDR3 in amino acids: CASSESGRTLYGYTF. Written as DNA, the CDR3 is TGTGCCAGCAGTGAAAGTGGTCGTACACTATATGGCTACACCTTC.